A single sample is the source of the 23 T cell receptor beta chains below, sequenced in a study of T-cell memory formation after mild COVID-19 (dated by TCRdb to about 2021). Library prep was done by 5' RACE. Instrument on record: Illumina NovaSeq 6000. Using fastp at Q25 and MiXCR, TCRdb reprocessed the public reads and kept productive beta chains. Under each unique CDR3 protein, matching rows form one entry showing the most common genes and DNA. Within this sample are about 290,000 distinct CDR3 sequences, with roughly 15% of them counted one time only. The ten largest clones add up to over 20% of the sample. The sequenced sample consisted of PBMCs or a T cell subset sorted from them (not recorded which). The receptor set was obtained from a man between 18 and 29 years old who had mild COVID-19 (a few samples of this study predate the infection). The sample titles of this study are shuffled in the database, so cell type and time point are left out; the donor was told from shared clones.

V usage is TRBV20-1 and J usage is TRBJ1-1; tentatively, D is TRBD1 (5 bases). This CDR3 contains 14 residues. The V end lost 2 bases, the J end lost 6 bases, and 16 bases lay between the germline ends. The germline V gene encodes CDR1 DFQATT and CDR2 SNEGSKA (reference sequence). The CDR3: CSARSRTIKAEAFF. CDR3 DNA sequence: TGCAGTGCTAGATCCCGGACAATAAAGGCTGAAGCTTTCTTT.

In this sample, this clonotype turned up a few times. The chain combines TRBV6-5 with TRBJ1-5, with D perhaps matching TRBD1 (6 bases). The CDR3 spans 13 residues. Germline CDR1 MNHEY, CDR2 SVGAGI. V was shortened by 5 bases and J by 8 bases, with 13 bases between the two germline ends. CDR3 nucleotide sequence: TGTGCCAGCAGTCACGACAGGCTGAAGCCCCAGCATTTT. It translates to CASSHDRLKPQHF.

This chain links TRBV29-1 with TRBJ2-5; 7 positions agree with TRBD1. Germline V gene sequence: CDR1 SQVTM, CDR2 ANQGSEA. CDR3 size: 14 residues. Trimming at V came to 4 bases and at J to 2 bases, leaving 7 bases not matched to a gene. CDR3 residues: CSVVWAGGQETQYF. Here the CDR3 DNA reads TGCAGCGTTGTTTGGGCAGGGGGACAAGAGACCCAGTACTTC.

This clonotype has ten or more counts. The CDR3 is CASSLGLAGTYEQYF. Here the CDR3 DNA reads TGTGCCAGCAGTTTGGGACTAGCGGGGACCTACGAGCAGTACTTC. The chain carries TRBV28 and TRBJ2-7, with 13 bases that match TRBD2. Germline-derived CDR1 and CDR2 are MDHEN and SYDVKM. V was clipped by 3 bases and J by 2 bases; unmatched bases: 1. The length of the CDR3 is 15 residues.

The chain recombines TRBV6-5 with TRBJ2-7; perhaps TRBD1 as D (6 bases). There are 15 residues in the CDR3. Germline CDR1 and CDR2: MNHEY and SVGAGI. V was pared by 6 bases and J by 0 bases, with 15 bases between. The CDR3 loop is CASRRTGISSYEQYF. In DNA form, the CDR3 reads TGTGCCAGCAGAAGAACAGGGATTTCCTCCTACGAGCAGTACTTC.

V gene TRBV6-5 combines with J gene TRBJ1-5; D gene unclear. This CDR3 is built from 15 residues. The ends were cut back, 0 bases at V and 0 bases at J, with 6 bases in the middle. Germline assignment: CDR1 MNHEY and CDR2 SVGAGI. The CDR3 DNA follows: TGTGCCAGCAGTTACTCTTGGAATAGCAATCAGCCCCAGCATTTT. It translates to CASSYSWNSNQPQHF.

This CDR3 reads CASRASGSHPDTQYF. CDR3 DNA sequence: TGTGCCAGCAGAGCTAGCGGGAGTCACCCAGATACGCAGTATTTT. V gene TRBV12-3 or TRBV12-4 combines with J gene TRBJ2-3; 10 bases agree with TRBD2. V was pared by 6 bases and J by 4 bases, with 7 bases of the junction left unmatched. The CDR3 covers 15 residues.

This clonotype was counted many times. The gene calls are TRBV6-5 and TRBJ2-1; D ambiguous. Trimming left V 0 bases short and J 4 bases short, with 7 bases between. This CDR3 is 14 amino acids long. Germline loops: CDR1 MNHEY, CDR2 SVGAGI. Here the CDR3 reads CASSYSMPYNEQFF. The CDR3 nucleotides are TGTGCCAGCAGTTACTCGATGCCGTACAATGAGCAGTTCTTC.

This clonotype occurred a few times. The chain combines TRBV6-5 with TRBJ1-2; D gene unclear. V lost 6 bases and J lost 4, with 12 bases in between. The CDR3 has 13 amino acids. Germline V gene data show CDR1 as MNHEY and CDR2 as SVGAGI. CDR3 loop: CASRNSGFYGYTF. The CDR3 DNA reads TGTGCCAGCAGGAACAGCGGATTCTATGGCTACACCTTC.

Many counts were recorded for this clonotype. The chain joins TRBV10-2 to TRBJ2-3; the match to TRBD2 covers 10 bases. The CDR3 extends over 15 amino acids. V lost 3 bases to trimming and J lost 6 bases; unmatched junction nucleotides: 6. Germline V gene sequence: CDR1 WSHSY, CDR2 SAAADI. CDR3 bases: TGCGCCAGCAGTGACACTGTGGGACTAGCGGATACGCAGTATTTT. Translating it yields CASSDTVGLADTQYF.

This clonotype was counted many times. The chain combines TRBV12-3 or TRBV12-4 with TRBJ2-2; TRBD1 matches 7 bases. The CDR3 has 16 amino acids. V gave up 6 bases and J gave up 7 bases; unmatched junction bases: 14. Here the CDR3 DNA reads TGTGCCAGCAGCCCCCGAGAGGGGGCCTTCGGCGGGGAGCTGTTTTTT. Its translation: CASSPREGAFGGELFF.

The rearrangement joins TRBV19 to TRBJ1-1; D unresolved. Germline assignment: CDR1 LNHDA and CDR2 SQIVND (reference sequence). Trimming removed 3 bases from V and 5 bases from J, with 7 bases in between. The CDR3 loop spans 12 amino acids. CDR3 sequence: CASSMVRTEAFF. For the CDR3, the DNA is TGTGCCAGTAGTATGGTGAGAACTGAAGCTTTCTTT.

This clonotype was counted between two and nine times. This sequence joins TRBV25-1 and TRBJ2-3, with D tentatively TRBD1 (6 bases). The CDR3 consists of 13 residues. CDR1 is MGHDK, CDR2 SYGVNS, per germline. V lost 6 bases and J 10 bases, leaving 17 bases between the germline ends. The chain's CDR3 is CASSDTGTPPQYF. The CDR3 nucleotides are TGTGCCAGCAGCGATACAGGGACCCCCCCGCAGTATTTT.

The CDR3, as DNA: TGCGCCAGCAGCCAGGGTGGCGGACAGAGCAATCAGCCCCAGCATTTT. As protein: CASSQGGGQSNQPQHF. V and J are TRBV4-1 and TRBJ1-5; D perhaps matches TRBD1 (6 bases). V lost 3 bases and J lost 1, with 13 bases in between. Germline CDR1 is MGHRA and CDR2 is YSYEKL. The CDR3 covers 16 residues.

This clonotype was detected a few times. The chain links TRBV28 to TRBJ2-7, with D possibly being TRBD1 or TRBD2 (5 bases each). Germline-derived CDR1 and CDR2 are MDHEN and SYDVKM. The V and J ends lost 8 bases and 8 bases respectively, with 16 bases between them. This CDR3 region has 12 residues. The CDR3 DNA follows: TGTGCCAGCGGGGACCCTTTGGGAAAGCAGTACGTC. Translating it yields CASGDPLGKQYV.

V and J are TRBV11-3 and TRBJ1-3; D might be TRBD1 (5 bases). The V end was cut by 5 bases, the J end by 9 bases, with 14 bases between. The CDR3 length is 13 residues. CDR1 is SGHNT and CDR2 is YENEEA in the germline V gene. CDR3 in amino acids: CASSRTRGSTIYF. The CDR3 DNA reads TGTGCCAGCAGCCGGACACGGGGGAGCACCATATATTTT. Variable domain in full (rest from reference TRBV11-3 and TRBJ1-3): EAGVVQSPRYKIIEKKQPVAFWCNPISGHNTLYWYLQNLGQGPELLIRYENEEAVDDSQLPKDRFSAERLKGVDSTLKIQPAELGDSAVYLCASSRTRGSTIYFGEGSWLTVV.

The CDR3 region has the DNA TGTGCCAGCAGTGATGTGGCACCGGGCCCGTATGGCTACACCTTC. Translated, it gives CASSDVAPGPYGYTF. The chain combines TRBV6-1 with TRBJ1-2; D remains ambiguous. Trimming took off 3 bases at V and 5 bases at J, with 16 bases between the two ends. Germline lookup yields CDR1 MNHNS and CDR2 SASEGT. The CDR3 covers 15 residues.

This clonotype was seen only a few times. The rearrangement joins TRBV27 to TRBJ2-3, with D hard to call. This CDR3 contains 14 residues. Looked up from germline, CDR1 is MNHEY and CDR2 is SMNVEV (reference sequence). Trimming removed 2 bases at V and 4 bases at J, with 10 bases between. The CDR3 DNA follows: TGTGCCAGCAGTTTAGACGGGTCGGCAGATACGCAGTATTTT. It is translated as CASSLDGSADTQYF.

The gene calls are TRBV4-3 and TRBJ1-4; D unclear. The CDR3 spans 17 residues. Per the germline V gene, CDR1 is LGHNA and CDR2 is YSLEER. The ends were cut back, 0 bases at V and 5 bases at J, with 16 bases in the middle. For the CDR3, the DNA is TGCGCCAGCAGCCAAGATGGAACTGGGTTGAGAAATGAAAAACTGTTTTTT. Its protein product is CASSQDGTGLRNEKLFF.

This clonotype was seen a handful of times. The junction shows a germline mismatch at one end, possibly a read error. The genes are TRBV7-9 and TRBJ2-3; tentative D call: TRBD2 (6 bases). Per the germline V gene, CDR1 is SEHNR and CDR2 is FQNEAQ (reference sequence). The CDR3 extends over 13 amino acids. The CDR3 nucleotides are TGTGCCGGCAGGCGGGACCGTACAGATACGCAGTATTTT. The encoded protein is CAGRRDRTDTQYF.

V is TRBV2 and J is TRBJ2-2; perhaps TRBD1 as D (5 bases). Trimming removed 8 bases from V and 7 bases from J, with 11 bases in between. Germline V gives CDR1 SNHLY, CDR2 FYNNEI. CDR3 length: 12 residues. The DNA of the CDR3 is TGTGCCAGCTTCCAGGGAATCGGGGAGCTGTTTTTT. As protein: CASFQGIGELFF.

The V call is TRBV4-1, the J call TRBJ1-2, with a possible D match to TRBD1 (5 bases). This CDR3 is 17 amino acids long. The V and J ends lost 1 base and 5 bases respectively, with 20 bases between them. Germline CDR1 is MGHRA and CDR2 is YSYEKL. CDR3: CASSQGALPRGGYGYTF. The CDR3 coding sequence is TGCGCCAGCAGCCAAGGAGCCCTCCCGAGGGGCGGATATGGCTACACCTTC.

At least ten counts were recorded for this clonotype. The chain couples TRBV5-1 to TRBJ1-3; D remains unclear. The length of the CDR3 is 13 residues. V lost 3 bases to trimming and J lost 8 bases, with 12 bases between them. Germline values: CDR1 SGHRS, CDR2 YFSETQ. This CDR3 reads CASSYDSGDTIYF. CDR3 in DNA: TGCGCCAGCAGCTATGACTCGGGAGACACCATATATTTT.